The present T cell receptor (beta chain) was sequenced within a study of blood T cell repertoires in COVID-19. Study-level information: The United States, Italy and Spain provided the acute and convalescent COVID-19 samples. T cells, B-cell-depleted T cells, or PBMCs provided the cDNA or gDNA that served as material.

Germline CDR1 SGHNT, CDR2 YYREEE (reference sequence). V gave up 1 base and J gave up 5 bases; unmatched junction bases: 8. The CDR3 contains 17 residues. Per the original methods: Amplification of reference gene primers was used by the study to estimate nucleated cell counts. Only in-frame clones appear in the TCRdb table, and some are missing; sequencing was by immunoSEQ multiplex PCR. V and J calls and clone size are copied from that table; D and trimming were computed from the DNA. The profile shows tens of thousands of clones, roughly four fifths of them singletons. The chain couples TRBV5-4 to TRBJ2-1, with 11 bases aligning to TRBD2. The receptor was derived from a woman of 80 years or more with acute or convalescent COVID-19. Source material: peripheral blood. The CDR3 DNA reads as TGTGCCAGCAGCTTGAGACCCACGGGACTAGCGGACAATGAGCAGTTCTTC. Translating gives CASSLRPTGLADNEQFF.